One and the same sample provided the 25 T cell receptor beta chains below, sequenced in a study of cytomegalovirus exposure and HLA in healthy donors. Primers for the PCR totalled 60 Vbeta and 13 Jbeta. TCRdb's table, derived via immunoSEQ multiplex PCR, lists solely in-frame clones and lacks some. Counted here are 100,000 or so clones, approximately 84% occurring once; the ten biggest clones make up roughly 2%. Specimen: PBMCs. The receptor set was obtained from a man younger than 35 in good health and CMV-seronegative.

The V and J genes are TRBV19 and TRBJ2-3; a possible D gene is TRBD2 (6 bases). This CDR3 is built from 12 residues. Germline assignment: CDR1 LNHDA and CDR2 SQIVND (reference sequence). V was clipped by 4 bases and J by 8 bases, with 10 bases between them. This CDR3 is CASSTSGPTQYF. Written as DNA, the CDR3 is TGTGCCAGTAGTACAAGCGGGCCTACGCAGTATTTT.

This chain uses TRBV13 with TRBJ2-2, with 7 bases fitting TRBD2. Germline lookup yields CDR1 PRHDT and CDR2 FYEKMQ (reference sequence). This CDR3 comprises 16 residues. The junction had 3 bases not matched to a gene; V was cut back by 2 bases and J by 0 bases. CDR3 residues: CASSLLAATNTGELFF. The DNA for the CDR3 is TGTGCCAGCAGCTTACTAGCGGCAACGAACACCGGGGAGCTGTTTTTT. Full variable domain (missing parts from reference TRBV13 and TRBJ2-2): AAGVIQSPRHLIKEKRETATLKCYPIPRHDTVYWYQQGPGQDPQFLISFYEKMQSDKGSIPDRFSAQQFSDYHSELNMSSLELGDSALYFCASSLLAATNTGELFFGEGSRLTVL.

The chain links TRBV11-2 to TRBJ2-3; D ambiguous. The CDR3 is 12 residues long. V gave up 4 bases and J gave up 2 bases, with 4 bases separating them. Germline loops: CDR1 SGHAT, CDR2 FQNNGV. The CDR3 DNA is TGTGCCAGCAGCTCGTACACAGATACGCAGTATTTT. It specifies CASSSYTDTQYF.

The chain joins TRBV14 to TRBJ1-1, with D possibly matching TRBD1 (6 bases). Germline V gives CDR1 SGHDN, CDR2 FVKESK. V was clipped by 0 bases and J by 11 bases, with 13 bases between them. The CDR3 sequence is 13 residues long. The CDR3 here is CASSQDLDSQAFF. DNA of the CDR3: TGTGCCAGCAGCCAAGATCTGGACAGCCAGGCTTTCTTT.

The V call is TRBV28, the J call TRBJ1-1, with D perhaps matching TRBD1 (6 bases). V dropped 2 bases and J dropped 0 bases, with 7 bases sitting between them. Germline V lookup: CDR1 MDHEN, CDR2 SYDVKM. The CDR3 runs to 14 residues. For the CDR3, the DNA is TGTGCCAGCAGTTTACGACAGGTGAACACTGAAGCTTTCTTT. Amino acid sequence: CASSLRQVNTEAFF.

V gene TRBV5-1 combines with J gene TRBJ1-2; D perhaps matches TRBD1 (6 bases). Germline lookup yields CDR1 SGHRS and CDR2 YFSETQ. V was pared by 9 bases and J by 8 bases, with 20 bases between. This CDR3 spans 13 amino acids. DNA of the CDR3: TGCGCCACCTCCGACGGGGGGCGCTTCGGCTACACCTTC. This encodes CATSDGGRFGYTF.

DNA for the CDR3: TGTGCCAGCAGCTTGCTGGGACAGGGGGCTGGGCAGTACTTC. This encodes CASSLLGQGAGQYF. The chain joins TRBV5-6 to TRBJ2-7; TRBD1 aligns across 12 bases. Germline CDR1 SGHDT, CDR2 YYEEEE. V lost 1 base and J lost 9; bases outside the gene matches: 5. This CDR3 has 14 amino acids.

This chain connects TRBV28 to TRBJ2-3; TRBD1 aligns across 10 bases. This CDR3 has 17 residues. Germline assignment: CDR1 MDHEN and CDR2 SYDVKM. V gave up 2 bases and J gave up 4 bases; unmatched junction bases: 9. This CDR3 reads CASSLGIRDRGPDTQYF. CDR3 coding DNA: TGTGCCAGCAGTTTAGGGATCCGGGACAGGGGTCCAGATACGCAGTATTTT. Filled out from reference TRBV28 and TRBJ2-3, the complete variable domain reads DVKVTQSSRYLVKRTGEKVFLECVQDMDHENMFWYRQDPGLGLRLIYFSYDVKMKEKGDIPEGYSVSREKKERFSLILESASTNQTSMYLCASSLGIRDRGPDTQYFGPGTRLTVL.

V and J are TRBV5-1 and TRBJ2-7; 14 positions match TRBD2. The germline gives CDR1 SGHRS, CDR2 YFSETQ. This CDR3 is built from 16 residues. V lost 0 bases to trimming and J lost 2 bases; unmatched junction nucleotides: 1. The CDR3 here is CASSLAGLAGAYEQYF. The CDR3 DNA follows: TGCGCCAGCAGCTTGGCGGGACTAGCGGGAGCCTACGAGCAGTACTTC.

CDR3 nucleotides: TGTGCCAGCGGACAGTATCAGAACACTGAAGCTTTCTTT. Its protein product is CASGQYQNTEAFF. The chain uses TRBV6-5 and TRBJ1-1; tentatively, D is TRBD1 (6 bases). Trimming shortened V by 8 bases and J by 1 base, and 11 bases separated the two germline ends. The length of the CDR3 is 13 residues. CDR1 is MNHEY and CDR2 is SVGAGI in the germline V gene.

This clone occurred once. The chain joins TRBV10-1 to TRBJ1-6; D unresolved. Trimming removed 0 bases at V and 9 bases at J, with 6 bases between. The CDR3 contains 13 residues. CDR1 and CDR2 from the germline V gene are WNHNN and SYGVQD (reference sequence). CDR3 loop: CASSESASSPLHF. The CDR3, as DNA: TGCGCCAGCAGTGAGTCGGCCTCTTCACCCCTCCACTTT.

This rearrangement joins TRBV6-1 to TRBJ2-3; D unclear. The germline gives CDR1 MNHNS, CDR2 SASEGT. Trimming took 7 bases from V and 4 from J, leaving 9 bases between them. This CDR3 has 12 residues. CDR3 region: CASKEEPDTQYF. The CDR3 DNA is TGTGCCAGCAAAGAGGAGCCAGATACGCAGTATTTT.

CDR3 protein: CASSYLGGEKLFF. CDR3 coding DNA: TGTGCCAGCAGTTACCTCGGGGGTGAAAAACTGTTTTTT. J is TRBJ1-4 and V is TRBV6-5; D perhaps matches TRBD1 (5 bases). The germline V and J ends were trimmed by 2 bases and 7 bases, with 8 bases remaining between them. In germline, CDR1 is MNHEY, CDR2 SVGAGI. The CDR3 sequence is 13 residues long.

This chain joins TRBV15 and TRBJ1-5; D is possibly TRBD1 (6 bases). The CDR3 has 14 residues. Per the germline V gene, CDR1 is LNHNV and CDR2 is YYDKDF (reference sequence). V shed 1 base and J shed 5 bases, with 9 bases lying between them. CDR3 residues: CATSRAGGYQPQHF. Written as DNA, the CDR3 is TGTGCCACCAGCAGAGCGGGGGGCTATCAGCCCCAGCATTTT.

V and J are TRBV19 and TRBJ1-2; a weak D match, TRBD1 (5 bases). CDR1 is LNHDA and CDR2 is SQIVND in the germline V gene (reference sequence). Trimming pared 5 bases from V and 4 bases from J, leaving 17 bases between. There are 15 residues in the CDR3. In DNA, the CDR3 is TGTGCCAGTAGTGCCGAAACAGCAGGGCTCTATGGCTACACCTTC. This gives the protein CASSAETAGLYGYTF.

This chain links TRBV5-6 with TRBJ2-5; 7 bases map to TRBD2. CDR3 length: 15 residues. Germline CDR1 and CDR2: SGHDT and YYEEEE. J lost 4 bases, V lost 4 bases, and 10 bases had no gene match. The CDR3 protein is CASSARLALAETQYF. The CDR3 coding sequence is TGTGCCAGCAGCGCGAGACTAGCTCTAGCAGAGACCCAGTACTTC.

V and J are TRBV30 and TRBJ1-4; the match to TRBD1 covers 9 bases. The germline CDR1 and CDR2 sequences are GTSNPN and SVGIG (reference sequence). Trimming cost V 2 bases and J 4 bases; bases outside gene matches: 2. The CDR3 extends over 14 amino acids. CDR3 in DNA: TGTGCCTGGAGTCGGACAGGGGTTAATGAAAAACTGTTTTTT. Translation gives CAWSRTGVNEKLFF.

V is TRBV2 and J is TRBJ2-7, with TRBD1 identical over 8 bases. The junction had 14 bases not matched to a gene; V was cut back by 5 bases and J by 5 bases. The CDR3 spans 16 residues. CDR1 is SNHLY and CDR2 is FYNNEI in the germline V gene. The CDR3 loop reads CASSRTGTGVFDEQYF. CDR3 bases: TGTGCCAGCAGTCGAACCGGGACAGGAGTCTTTGACGAGCAGTACTTC.

This clone was observed a few times. V usage is TRBV5-1 and J usage is TRBJ2-3; 11 nucleotides match TRBD2. Germline V gives CDR1 SGHRS, CDR2 YFSETQ. The CDR3 totals 17 residues. V was clipped by 4 bases and J by 6 bases; unmatched bases: 13. The CDR3: CASSRGLAGGTSDTQYF. CDR3 in DNA: TGCGCCAGCAGCAGGGGCTTAGCGGGAGGGACGTCCGATACGCAGTATTTT. Full variable domain (missing parts from reference TRBV5-1 and TRBJ2-3): KAGVTQTPRYLIKTRGQQVTLSCSPISGHRSVSWYQQTPGQGLQFLFEYFSETQRNKGNFPGRFSGRQFSNSRSEMNVSTLELGDSALYLCASSRGLAGGTSDTQYFGPGTRLTVL.

In its sample, this clone was seen a few times. V is TRBV30 and J is TRBJ1-2, with D possibly TRBD1 on 5 matching bases. The CDR3 spans 10 residues. The germline V and J ends were trimmed by 1 base and 11 bases, with 8 bases remaining between them. Germline V lookup: CDR1 GTSNPN, CDR2 SVGIG (reference sequence). The CDR3 DNA is TGTGCCTGGAGTGGGACACGGTACACCTTC. Translating gives CAWSGTRYTF. The variable domain in full, completed from reference TRBV30 and TRBJ1-2, reads SQTIHQWPATLVQPVGSPLSLECTVEGTSNPNLYWYRQAAGRGLQLLFYSVGIGQISSEVPQNLSASRPQDRQFILSSKKLLLSDSGFYLCAWSGTRYTFGSGTRLTVV.

This clone was observed a few times. The chain is built from TRBV5-1 and TRBJ1-4; D remains unclear. Germline V gene sequence: CDR1 SGHRS, CDR2 YFSETQ. This CDR3 has 14 amino acids. V was pared by 1 base and J by 6 bases, with 10 bases between. CDR3 amino acids: CASSLSRVDEKLFF. Here the CDR3 DNA reads TGCGCCAGCAGCTTGAGCCGCGTGGATGAAAAACTGTTTTTT.

V is TRBV29-1 and J is TRBJ1-2, with D uncertain. Germline CDR1 and CDR2: SQVTM and ANQGSEA. CDR3 length: 11 residues. V was pared by 3 bases and J by 8 bases, with 10 bases between. In nucleotides, the CDR3 is TGCAGCGTTGAGGACGGAGGAGGCTACACCTTC. As protein: CSVEDGGGYTF. The whole variable domain, remainder taken from reference TRBV29-1 and TRBJ1-2, is SAVISQKPSRDICQRGTSLTIQCQVDSQVTMMFWYRQQPGQSLTLIATANQGSEATYESGFVIDKFPISRPNLTFSTLTVSNMSPEDSSIYLCSVEDGGGYTFGSGTRLTVV.

The gene calls are TRBV11-3 and TRBJ2-1; 10 nucleotides align to TRBD2. Germline V lookup: CDR1 SGHNT, CDR2 YENEEA. The V and J ends lost 0 bases and 6 bases, in that order; junction bases with no gene match: 8. This CDR3 region has 17 residues. Here the CDR3 reads CASSLEVRTSGVNEQFF. CDR3 DNA sequence: TGTGCCAGCAGCTTAGAGGTTAGGACTAGCGGAGTCAATGAGCAGTTCTTC. The variable domain in full, completed from reference TRBV11-3 and TRBJ2-1, reads EAGVVQSPRYKIIEKKQPVAFWCNPISGHNTLYWYLQNLGQGPELLIRYENEEAVDDSQLPKDRFSAERLKGVDSTLKIQPAELGDSAVYLCASSLEVRTSGVNEQFFGPGTRLTVL.

In its sample, this clone was seen a few times. This chain joins TRBV15 and TRBJ1-1; 7 bases agree with TRBD1. V dropped 5 bases and J dropped 1; count of bases not matched to a gene: 4. This CDR3 spans 14 amino acids. Looked up from germline, CDR1 is LNHNV and CDR2 is YYDKDF (reference sequence). The CDR3 region is CATSARTGNTEAFF. In nucleotides, the CDR3 is TGTGCCACCAGCGCCCGGACAGGGAACACTGAAGCTTTCTTT. Full variable domain (remainder filled in from reference TRBV15 and TRBJ1-1): DAMVIQNPRYQVTQFGKPVTLSCSQTLNHNVMYWYQQKSSQAPKLLFHYYDKDFNNEADTPDNFQSRRPNTSFCFLDIRSPGLGDTAMYLCATSARTGNTEAFFGQGTRLTVV.

The gene calls are TRBV5-1 and TRBJ1-2, with TRBD1 matching over 8 bases. This CDR3 contains 14 residues. With V trimmed by 7 bases and J by 2 bases, 7 bases remained unmatched. The V gene's germline CDR1 is SGHRS and CDR2 YFSETQ. DNA of the CDR3: TGCGCCAGCGGCGGACAGGGAGGGAACTATGGCTACACCTTC. Amino acid sequence: CASGGQGGNYGYTF.